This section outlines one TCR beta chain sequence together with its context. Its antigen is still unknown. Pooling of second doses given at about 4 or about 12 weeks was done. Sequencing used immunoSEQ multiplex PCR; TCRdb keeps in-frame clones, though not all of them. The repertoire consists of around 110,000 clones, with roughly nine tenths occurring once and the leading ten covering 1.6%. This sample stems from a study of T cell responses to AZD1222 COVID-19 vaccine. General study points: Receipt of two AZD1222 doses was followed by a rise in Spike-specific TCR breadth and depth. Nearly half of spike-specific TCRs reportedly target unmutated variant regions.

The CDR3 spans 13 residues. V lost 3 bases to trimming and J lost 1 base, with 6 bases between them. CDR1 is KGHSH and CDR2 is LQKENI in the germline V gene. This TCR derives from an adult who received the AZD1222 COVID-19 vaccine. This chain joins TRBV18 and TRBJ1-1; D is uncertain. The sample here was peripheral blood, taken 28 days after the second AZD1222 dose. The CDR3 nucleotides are TGTGCCAGCTCACCCAAGCCGAACACTGAAGCTTTCTTT. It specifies CASSPKPNTEAFF.